Listed below are T cell receptor beta chains from one sample, sequenced in a study of identical twins. TCRdb called the 5' RACE reads again in MiXCR, with one record for every CDR3 protein. The sample has approximately 260,000 distinct CDR3 sequences, 11% to 15% seen once. Input material: memory (CD45RO+) T cells sorted from blood. These receptors originate from a woman between 18 and 30 years old in good health. Each CDR3 is given without its conserved first and last residue. Clone sizes are given selectively: once, few, many, or a class where the clone is expanded.

abundance	j_gene	v_gene	CDR3aa
-	TRBJ2-1	TRBV7-9	ASSLVRGSYNEQF
-	TRBJ2-7	TRBV6-2/TRBV6-3	ASSAGTPPYEQY
-	TRBJ2-7	TRBV7-2	ASSKSYGPYEQY
few	TRBJ2-1	TRBV3-1	ASSQGTRWNSNNEQF
few	TRBJ2-4	TRBV6-1	ASRGREGLLNIQY
-	TRBJ1-3	TRBV4-3	ASSQSAGRSGNTIY
-	TRBJ1-1	TRBV29-1	SVDTGMNTEAF
-	TRBJ2-3	TRBV7-2	ASSFAGDTQY
few	TRBJ2-3	TRBV5-4	ASSSMTSGRDTQY
few	TRBJ1-5	TRBV6-1	ASRRGGSNQPQH
few	TRBJ2-5	TRBV3-1	ASSQGTDGTQY
-	TRBJ1-2	TRBV12-3/TRBV12-4	ASRTTQDRYGYT
-	TRBJ2-3	TRBV2	ASRLQGADTQY
-	TRBJ2-5	TRBV7-2	ASSLEYRPGVAQY
-	TRBJ1-1	TRBV25-1	ASARDSLMNTEAF
few	TRBJ2-1	TRBV12-5	ASALGGAPYNEQF
few	TRBJ1-1	TRBV20-1	SAYLQGRNTEAF
few	TRBJ1-1	TRBV6-1	ASSRPEGSEAF
-	TRBJ1-1	TRBV3-1	ASSQRAGETEAF
-	TRBJ2-1	TRBV7-2	ASSLFGRAQGNEQF